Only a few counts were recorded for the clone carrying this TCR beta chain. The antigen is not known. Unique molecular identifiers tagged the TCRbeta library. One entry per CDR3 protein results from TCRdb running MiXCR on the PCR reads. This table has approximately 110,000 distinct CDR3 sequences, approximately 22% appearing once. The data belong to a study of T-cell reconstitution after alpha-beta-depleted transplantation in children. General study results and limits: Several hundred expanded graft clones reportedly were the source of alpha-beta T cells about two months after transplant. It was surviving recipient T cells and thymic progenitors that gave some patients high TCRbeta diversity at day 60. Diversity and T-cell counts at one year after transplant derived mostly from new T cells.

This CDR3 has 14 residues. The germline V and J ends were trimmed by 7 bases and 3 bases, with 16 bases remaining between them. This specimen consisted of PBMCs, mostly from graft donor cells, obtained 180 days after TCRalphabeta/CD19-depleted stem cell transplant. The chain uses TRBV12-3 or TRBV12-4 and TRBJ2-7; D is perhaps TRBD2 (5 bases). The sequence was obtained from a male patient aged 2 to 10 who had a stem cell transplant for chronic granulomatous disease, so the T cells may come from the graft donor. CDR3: CASTPGVFSYEQYF. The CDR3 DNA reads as TGTGCCAGCACCCCCGGGGTATTTAGCTACGAGCAGTACTTC.